These 19 T cell receptor beta chains came from one sample sequenced in a study of prognosis after radiotherapy for stage I lung cancer. TCR beta CDR3 amplification from genomic DNA was performed by two-round multiplex PCR. Primers specific to each TRBV and TRBJ gene were used in first-round PCR. TCRdb passed the multiplex PCR reads through MiXCR, listing each CDR3 protein once. The table records 8,000 to 9,000 distinct CDR3 sequences, roughly two thirds of them present only once. Sample: PBMCs, taken before or after stereotactic body radiation therapy (not recorded which). The receptors shown here come from a donor over 45 with non-small cell lung cancer.

Concerning this clonotype: A much bigger clone sits one base away, suggesting this may be a read error. Here the CDR3 omits its conserved ending phenylalanine or tryptophan, so a read error is the likely source. Because the CDR3's place on the DNA is in doubt, the DNA is left out and the CDR3 is given as listed by TCRdb. This rearrangement joins TRBV6-2 or TRBV6-3 to TRBJ1-1; the table calls TRBD1, which could not be checked here. The CDR3 comprises 14 residues, both ends counted. Germline CDR1 is MNHEY and CDR2 is SVGEGT. CDR3 loop: CASSEGGTRTESFS.

Comments on this clonotype: A far larger clone is only one base removed, so a read error is likely. The V and J genes are TRBV2 and TRBJ2-7; D unclear. CDR1 and CDR2 from the germline V gene are SNHLY and FYNNEI. Trimming removed 10 bases at V and 0 bases at J, with 19 bases between. The CDR3 contains 15 residues. The CDR3 DNA reads TGTGCCATCAACCCAGACGGCTTAAGCTCCTACGAGCAGTACTTC. This codes for CAINPDGLSSYEQYF.

This clonotype appeared once. This chain links TRBV6-1 with TRBJ1-2; D is uncertain. CDR1 is MNHNS, CDR2 SASEGT, per germline. This CDR3 region has 14 residues. V lost 5 bases, J lost 2 bases, and 12 bases lay in between. CDR3 nucleotide sequence: TGTGCCAGCAGTCAAACGGGCAGGAACTATGGCTACACCTTC. As protein: CASSQTGRNYGYTF.

The chain has TRBV6-2 or TRBV6-3 and TRBJ1-4; 7 nucleotides agree with TRBD1. J lost 0 bases, V lost 7 bases, and 14 bases had no gene match. Germline V gene lookup returns CDR1 MNHEY and CDR2 SVGEGT. The CDR3 has 18 amino acids. This CDR3 reads CASITLTGIVATNEKLFF. For the CDR3, the DNA is TGTGCCAGCATTACCTTGACAGGGATAGTGGCAACTAATGAAAAACTGTTTTTT.

This clonotype was recorded only once. The chain combines TRBV20-1 with TRBJ2-2; D gene uncertain. The CDR3 consists of 17 residues. Germline-derived CDR1 and CDR2 are DFQATT and SNEGSKA (reference sequence). Between the trimmed V and J ends, which lost 0 bases and 0 bases, there was a span of 14 bases. The CDR3, as DNA: TGCAGTGCTAGAGATTTCACGCAGGCCTCGAACACCGGGGAGCTGTTTTTT. Protein: CSARDFTQASNTGELFF.

J is TRBJ2-2 and V is TRBV9; unclear D gene. The CDR3 has 13 amino acids. Trimming took 1 base from V and 4 from J, leaving 5 bases between them. Germline CDR1 SGDLS, CDR2 YYNGEE. DNA for the CDR3: TGTGCCAGCAGCGTATCTGGCACCGGGGAGCTGTTTTTT. Translation: CASSVSGTGELFF. The variable domain in full, with the rest retrieved from reference TRBV9 and TRBJ2-2, is DSGVTQTPKHLITATGQRVTLRCSPRSGDLSVYWYQQSLDQGLQFLIQYYNGEERAKGNILERFSAQQFPDLHSELNLSSLELGDSALYFCASSVSGTGELFFGEGSRLTVL.

By share, this clonotype counts as medium-sized (0.01 to 0.1%). The V gene is TRBV2, the J gene TRBJ1-5; D may be TRBD1 (5 bases). V was shortened by 5 bases and J by 2 bases, with 13 bases between the two germline ends. CDR1 SNHLY and CDR2 FYNNEI come from the germline V gene. The CDR3 covers 15 residues. The CDR3 is CASSPGQQGNQPQHF. The CDR3 nucleotides are TGTGCCAGCAGTCCAGGCCAACAGGGCAATCAGCCCCAGCATTTT.

In its sample, this clonotype was seen once. The genes are TRBV7-6 and TRBJ2-7; D possibly corresponds to TRBD2 (7 bases). Trimming stripped 1 base from V and 5 bases from J, with 18 bases between. Germline CDR1 is SGHVS and CDR2 is FNYEAQ. CDR3 length equals 16 residues. The CDR3, as DNA: TGTGCCAGCAGCTTAGAGGGAGGGGGGGAGAGGGACGAGCAGTACTTC. As protein: CASSLEGGGERDEQYF.

With regard to this clonotype: A far larger clone is a single base away, which makes a read error likely. The genes are TRBV6-4 and TRBJ2-7; TRBD1 is a possible D gene (5 bases). CDR1 MRHNA and CDR2 SNTAGT come from the germline V gene. The CDR3 loop spans 14 amino acids. The germline V and J ends were trimmed by 9 bases and 2 bases, with 17 bases remaining between them. CDR3 protein: CASKAGCAAYEQYF. Written as DNA, the CDR3 is TGTGCCAGTAAAGCAGGGTGCGCCGCCTACGAGCAGTACTTC.

The gene calls are TRBV20-1 and TRBJ2-1, with D tentatively TRBD1 or TRBD2 (5 bases each). Trimming left V 4 bases short and J 6 bases short, with 16 bases between. CDR3 length: 14 amino acids. Germline values: CDR1 DFQATT, CDR2 SNEGSKA (reference sequence). As DNA, the CDR3 is TGCAGTGCTATGGGACCTCTCAGGGTCAATGAGCAGTTCTTC. The encoded protein is CSAMGPLRVNEQFF.

The rearrangement joins TRBV5-5 to TRBJ1-6; D is perhaps TRBD1 (5 bases). Germline CDR1 is SGHKS and CDR2 is YYEKEE (reference sequence). The V end was cut by 4 bases, the J end by 4 bases, with 9 bases between. The CDR3 length is 14 residues. This CDR3 reads CASSPGAYNSPLHF. For the CDR3, the DNA is TGTGCCAGCAGCCCCGGGGCTTATAATTCACCCCTCCACTTT.

This clonotype appeared many times. V usage is TRBV4-2 and J usage is TRBJ2-3, with TRBD1 as a possible D gene (7 bases). Trimming took off 1 base at V and 3 bases at J, with 11 bases between the two ends. The CDR3 sequence is 15 residues long. Germline assignment: CDR1 LGHNA and CDR2 YNFKEQ. The CDR3 region is CASSQGQGGTDTQYF. The CDR3, as DNA: TGTGCCAGCAGCCAAGGACAGGGAGGAACAGATACGCAGTATTTT.

The chain uses TRBV6-5 and TRBJ1-3, with D possibly being TRBD1 (6 bases). The V end lost 4 bases, the J end lost 0 bases, and 16 bases lay between the germline ends. CDR3 length: 17 residues. Germline values: CDR1 MNHEY, CDR2 SVGAGI. CDR3 sequence (DNA): TGTGCCAGCAGTTGGGGGGCAGGGACGACCTCTGGAAACACCATATATTTT. Translating it yields CASSWGAGTTSGNTIYF.

Comments on this clonotype: The CDR3 ends on some other residue instead of the conserved phenylalanine or tryptophan, so this is likely a read error. In nucleotides, the CDR3 is TGTGCCAGCATCGTAGCCTATAGGACTAGCACAGATACGCAGTATTCT. It is translated as CASIVAYRTSTDTQYS. The chain has TRBV9 and TRBJ2-3, with a possible D match to TRBD2 (5 bases). In germline, CDR1 is SGDLS, CDR2 YYNGEE. This CDR3 is 16 amino acids long.

The V gene is TRBV28, the J gene TRBJ1-1; D call uncertain. The V end was cut by 8 bases, the J end by 1 base, with 5 bases between. The germline gives CDR1 MDHEN, CDR2 SYDVKM. The CDR3 sequence is 11 residues long. The CDR3 sequence is CASQENTEAFF. The CDR3 bases are TGTGCCAGCCAAGAGAACACTGAAGCTTTCTTT.

This rearrangement joins TRBV6-2 or TRBV6-3 to TRBJ2-1; D gene uncertain. With 2 bases removed from V and 9 bases from J, the gap between germline ends came to 11 bases. The CDR3 covers 13 residues. CDR1 is MNHEY, CDR2 SVGEGT, per germline. CDR3 loop: CASSYPGTLEQFF. The CDR3 nucleotides read TGTGCCAGCAGTTACCCAGGAACGCTTGAGCAGTTCTTC.

V is TRBV7-2 and J is TRBJ2-7; 9 bases are a match to TRBD2. CDR1 and CDR2 from the germline V gene are SGHTA and FQGNSA. The CDR3 covers 18 residues. Trimming cost V 1 base and J 2 bases; bases outside gene matches: 12. The CDR3 DNA is TGTGCCAGCAGCTTAGGTCACTCCGGTAGCGGGAGACCCTACGAGCAGTACTTC. This sequence encodes CASSLGHSGSGRPYEQYF.

This clonotype counts as large (0.1 to 1%). The chain links TRBV27 to TRBJ1-2, with D possibly matching TRBD1 (5 bases). CDR3 length: 14 amino acids. Germline CDR1 is MNHEY and CDR2 is SMNVEV (reference sequence). V gave up 7 bases and J gave up 3 bases, with 15 bases separating them. The CDR3 sequence is CASIRRDGDYGYTF. The CDR3 DNA sequence: TGTGCCAGCATCCGTCGGGACGGTGACTATGGCTACACCTTC.

On this clonotype itself: Its ends do not fully match the called genes, so a read error is possible. V and J are TRBV6-2 or TRBV6-3 and TRBJ2-7; D perhaps matches TRBD2 (6 bases). Germline CDR1 is MNHEY and CDR2 is SVGEGT. The CDR3 contains 13 residues. For the CDR3, the DNA is TGTGTCAGCAGATACAGGACTACCTACGAGCAGTACTTC. Translating it yields CVSRYRTTYEQYF.